A single sample is the source of the 28 T cell receptor beta chains below, sequenced in a study of cytomegalovirus exposure and HLA in healthy donors (dated by TCRdb to the late 2010s). Library creation used the immunoSEQ multiplex PCR assay. A mixture of 60 forward primers for TCR Vbeta segments and 13 reverse primers for TCR Jbeta segments was used in the multiplex PCR. Imported from immuneACCESS, the table was reduced by TCRdb to in-frame sequences with V and J called. These copies leave out some clones; in studies compared against another copy, an unresolved V gene accounts for under half, and the cause of the remainder is not known. Within this sample are approximately 110,000 clones, with around three quarters of them counted one time only. In total, the top ten clones hold 9.5% to 15% of the sample. Specimen: PBMCs. The receptors come from a middle-aged woman in good health and CMV-seropositive.

This clone appeared a few times. The chain employs TRBV7-8 and TRBJ2-3; a possible D gene is TRBD1 (6 bases). Germline CDR1 is SGHVS and CDR2 is FQNEAQ. The V and J ends lost 5 bases and 0 bases respectively, with 15 bases between them. CDR3 length: 16 residues. This chain's CDR3 is CASSRLQGISTDTQYF. The DNA for the CDR3 is TGTGCCAGCAGCCGATTGCAGGGGATTAGCACAGATACGCAGTATTTT.

The rearrangement uses TRBV5-1 and TRBJ2-3; no clear D. In germline, CDR1 is SGHRS, CDR2 YFSETQ. CDR3 length: 12 residues. V lost 1 base and J 6 bases, leaving 6 bases between the germline ends. The CDR3 here is CASSLSSDTQYF. For the CDR3, the DNA is TGCGCCAGCAGCTTGTCCTCTGATACGCAGTATTTT.

The V gene is TRBV6-4, the J gene TRBJ2-1; TRBD2 agrees at 9 bases. This CDR3 region has 14 residues. Germline lookup yields CDR1 MRHNA and CDR2 SNTAGT. V lost 0 bases to trimming and J lost 8 bases; unmatched junction nucleotides: 2. CDR3 DNA sequence: TGTGCCAGCAGTGACTCTAGCGGGAGCGATGAGCAGTTCTTC. Its protein product is CASSDSSGSDEQFF.

The chain employs TRBV9 and TRBJ2-1, with 10 nucleotides matching TRBD1. The germline V gene has CDR1 SGDLS and CDR2 YYNGEE. V was pared by 3 bases and J by 5 bases, with 5 bases of the junction left unmatched. The CDR3 has 15 residues. The chain's CDR3 is CASSDRDRGDNEQFF. The CDR3 DNA follows: TGTGCCAGCAGCGACCGGGACAGGGGCGACAATGAGCAGTTCTTC.

The chain combines TRBV13 with TRBJ1-2; the D gene is possibly TRBD1 (6 bases). The CDR3 has 14 amino acids. Per germline, CDR1 PRHDT and CDR2 FYEKMQ (reference sequence). V was pared by 5 bases and J by 8 bases, with 18 bases between. The CDR3 sequence is CASSQVGHRRGYTF. CDR3 coding DNA: TGTGCCAGCAGCCAAGTGGGACATAGGCGCGGCTACACCTTC.

CDR3: CASSPTGDDMNTEAFF. CDR3 in DNA: TGCGCCAGCAGCCCAACAGGGGACGACATGAACACTGAAGCTTTCTTT. This chain connects TRBV4-1 to TRBJ1-1; the match to TRBD1 covers 7 bases. In germline, CDR1 is MGHRA, CDR2 YSYEKL. The CDR3 length is 16 residues. The trim removed 4 bases at V and 0 bases at J, leaving 8 bases unmatched.

V is TRBV7-9 and J is TRBJ2-1, with 10 nucleotides matching TRBD2. Germline loops: CDR1 SEHNR, CDR2 FQNEAQ (reference sequence). The J segment lost 12 bases and the V segment lost 5 bases, leaving 7 bases of the junction unmatched. The CDR3 runs to 13 residues. The CDR3 here is CASSEGLAIGQFF. The CDR3 DNA reads TGTGCCAGCAGCGAGGGACTAGCGATTGGGCAGTTCTTC.

The rearrangement joins TRBV7-8 to TRBJ1-5, with D possibly being TRBD1 (5 bases). CDR1 is SGHVS and CDR2 is FQNEAQ in the germline V gene. The CDR3 loop spans 15 amino acids. V lost 5 bases to trimming and J lost 5 bases, with 16 bases between them. CDR3 coding DNA: TGTGCCAGCAGCGTCCTTCACAGGTTTGATCAGCCCCAGCATTTT. This sequence encodes CASSVLHRFDQPQHF.

V and J are TRBV5-1 and TRBJ1-2, with D possibly matching TRBD1 (5 bases). The germline gives CDR1 SGHRS, CDR2 YFSETQ. Trimming stripped 0 bases from V and 4 bases from J, with 13 bases between. This CDR3 region has 15 residues. For the CDR3, the DNA is TGCGCCAGCAGCTTGGCCAATAGGGGAAGCTATGGCTACACCTTC. Protein: CASSLANRGSYGYTF.

The J gene is TRBJ2-7, the V gene TRBV9, with 10 bases lining up with TRBD2. Germline V gene sequence: CDR1 SGDLS, CDR2 YYNGEE. There are 15 residues in the CDR3. V dropped 3 bases and J dropped 5; count of bases not matched to a gene: 8. CDR3 in amino acids: CASSGLTSGTNEQYF. In DNA, the CDR3 is TGTGCCAGCAGCGGCCTAACTAGCGGGACGAACGAGCAGTACTTC.

The genes are TRBV5-1 and TRBJ2-1; maybe TRBD1 (6 bases). Trimming took 4 bases from V and 3 from J, leaving 20 bases between them. The germline V gene has CDR1 SGHRS and CDR2 YFSETQ. The CDR3 consists of 17 residues. The CDR3 nucleotides are TGCGCCAGCAGCCCAGGATACAGGGCTGGTGGCTACAATGAGCAGTTCTTC. It translates to CASSPGYRAGGYNEQFF.

The V and J genes are TRBV10-3 and TRBJ2-7; TRBD2 aligns across 8 bases. This CDR3 comprises 12 residues. The V gene's germline CDR1 is ENHRY and CDR2 SYGVKD. V shed 7 bases, J shed 2 bases, and the junction held 1 base outside the gene matches. CDR3 in amino acids: CAINSGAYEQYF. The CDR3, as DNA: TGTGCCATCAATAGCGGGGCCTACGAGCAGTACTTC.

A note on this clone: The junction departs from the called germline gene at one end, perhaps through a read error. V and J are TRBV7-9 and TRBJ2-1; either TRBD1 or TRBD2 may supply D (5 bases each). Germline lookup yields CDR1 SEHNR and CDR2 FQNEAQ (reference sequence). The CDR3 is 10 amino acids. The CDR3 here is CSSSLEGRLF. The CDR3 DNA sequence: TGTTCCAGCAGCTTAGAGGGGCGGCTCTTC.

The CDR3 sequence is CASSDLRTGKEKNYGYTF. The CDR3 nucleotides are TGTGCCAGCAGTGACCTCAGGACAGGGAAAGAGAAGAACTATGGCTACACCTTC. This chain joins TRBV6-4 and TRBJ1-2; 8 bases align to TRBD1. The CDR3 consists of 18 residues. Germline values: CDR1 MRHNA, CDR2 SNTAGT. V was clipped by 2 bases and J by 2 bases; unmatched bases: 13.

The rearrangement links TRBV2 to TRBJ1-2; D is uncertain. Trimming removed 6 bases at V and 0 bases at J, with 8 bases between. This CDR3 has 13 amino acids. CDR1 is SNHLY and CDR2 is FYNNEI in the germline V gene. This chain's CDR3 is CASSERANYGYTF. Written as DNA, the CDR3 is TGTGCCAGCAGCGAAAGAGCTAACTATGGCTACACCTTC. The variable domain in full, with the rest retrieved from reference TRBV2 and TRBJ1-2, is EPEVTQTPSHQVTQMGQEVILRCVPISNHLYFYWYRQILGQKVEFLVSFYNNEISEKSEIFDDQFSVERPDGSNFTLKIRSTKLEDSAMYFCASSERANYGYTFGSGTRLTVV.

This rearrangement joins TRBV28 to TRBJ1-2, with no clear D. With 4 bases removed from V and 2 bases from J, the gap between germline ends came to 8 bases. Germline CDR1 reads MDHEN; CDR2 reads SYDVKM. The length of the CDR3 is 13 residues. CDR3 bases: TGTGCCAGCAGTTCGCGGCAGAACTATGGCTACACCTTC. Translation gives CASSSRQNYGYTF.

The V call is TRBV4-1, the J call TRBJ2-7, with TRBD2 matching 9 bases. This CDR3 contains 15 residues. With V trimmed by 3 bases and J by 0 bases, 3 bases remained unmatched. In germline, CDR1 is MGHRA, CDR2 YSYEKL. The CDR3 DNA sequence: TGCGCCAGCAGCCATAGAGCGGGAGGCTCCTACGAGCAGTACTTC. Its translation is CASSHRAGGSYEQYF.

CDR3 sequence reads: CASSTDRTGVFSGANVLTF. CDR3 coding DNA: TGTGCCAGCAGCACCGATCGGACAGGGGTTTTCTCTGGGGCCAACGTCCTGACTTTC. The chain recombines TRBV7-9 with TRBJ2-6; 9 bases agree with TRBD1. The V gene's germline CDR1 is SEHNR and CDR2 FQNEAQ (reference sequence). V lost 5 bases to trimming and J lost 0 bases; unmatched junction nucleotides: 11. The CDR3 extends over 19 amino acids.

The rearrangement uses TRBV7-9 and TRBJ1-2; 8 positions agree with TRBD1. Unmatched junction bases numbered 19, after V lost 5 bases and J lost 2 bases. CDR3 size: 19 residues. CDR1 is SEHNR, CDR2 FQNEAQ, per germline (reference sequence). The DNA of the CDR3 is TGTGCCAGCAGCAAGAGAAAGGTGGACAGGGTGATCACAAACTATGGCTACACCTTC. Amino acids: CASSKRKVDRVITNYGYTF.

The chain couples TRBV5-1 to TRBJ1-3; D possibly corresponds to TRBD1 (6 bases). The CDR3 spans 15 residues. Per germline, CDR1 SGHRS and CDR2 YFSETQ. Trimming took 7 bases from V and 0 from J, leaving 14 bases between them. CDR3 in amino acids: CASGEGHNSGNTIYF. CDR3 in DNA: TGCGCCAGCGGAGAGGGACACAACTCTGGAAACACCATATATTTT.

This clone was seen only a few times. This sequence joins TRBV19 and TRBJ1-5; the D gene is possibly TRBD1 (6 bases). Germline V gene sequence: CDR1 LNHDA, CDR2 SQIVND (reference sequence). The CDR3 spans 15 residues. Trimming shortened V by 5 bases and J by 2 bases, and 13 bases separated the two germline ends. The CDR3 sequence: CASSATGWRNQPQHF. In DNA form, the CDR3 reads TGTGCCAGTAGTGCAACAGGGTGGCGCAATCAGCCCCAGCATTTT.

This rearrangement joins TRBV21-1 to TRBJ2-7; TRBD2 is the table's D call and was not checked against the DNA. TRBV21-1 is a recognized pseudogene. This CDR3 is built from 13 residues. The CDR3 sequence is CARGTGLPYEQYF. In nucleotides, the CDR3 is TGTGCCCGCGGGACCGGGCTCCCCTACGAGCAGTACTTC.

This chain joins TRBV19 and TRBJ2-3; 11 nucleotides match TRBD2. CDR3 length equals 15 residues. Germline CDR1 is LNHDA and CDR2 is SQIVND (reference sequence). The junction had 4 bases not matched to a gene; V was cut back by 3 bases and J by 5 bases. CDR3 in amino acids: CASSIRLAGKDTQYF. CDR3 nucleotide sequence: TGTGCCAGTAGTATCCGACTAGCGGGAAAAGATACGCAGTATTTT.

V gene TRBV5-1 combines with J gene TRBJ2-1, with 12 bases that match TRBD2. This CDR3 comprises 16 residues. Germline V CDR1 and CDR2: SGHRS, YFSETQ. V lost 3 bases to trimming and J lost 9 bases; unmatched junction nucleotides: 10. For the CDR3, the DNA is TGCGCCAGCAGCTCCAAGACTAGCGGGAGAGGGAGTGAGCAGTTCTTC. The encoded protein is CASSSKTSGRGSEQFF.

The CDR3 region has the DNA TGTGCCAGCAGCACATCCGGGACAGCTGGAAACACCATATATTTT. Protein sequence: CASSTSGTAGNTIYF. The rearrangement joins TRBV7-2 to TRBJ1-3, with 7 positions matching TRBD1. The CDR3 length is 15 residues. J gave up 2 bases and V 5 bases, and 6 bases lay outside the gene matches. Germline V gene data show CDR1 as SGHTA and CDR2 as FQGNSA.

The chain employs TRBV4-1 and TRBJ1-1, with D possibly matching TRBD1 (5 bases). Germline CDR1 is MGHRA and CDR2 is YSYEKL. The CDR3 runs to 15 residues. Trimming cost V 1 base and J 0 bases, with 9 bases left between them. The CDR3 DNA is TGCGCCAGCAGCCAAGCGACAGAGATGAACACTGAAGCTTTCTTT. This encodes CASSQATEMNTEAFF.

Only one count was recorded for this clone. The J gene is TRBJ2-3, the V gene TRBV5-6; 13 bases map to TRBD2. Germline V lookup: CDR1 SGHDT, CDR2 YYEEEE. Trimming at V came to 3 bases and at J to 7 bases, leaving 5 bases not matched to a gene. This CDR3 has 15 residues. Here the CDR3 DNA reads TGTGCCAGCAGCTGGGGACTAGCGGGAATACATACGCAGTATTTT. As protein: CASSWGLAGIHTQYF.

The genes are TRBV28 and TRBJ2-7, with 9 bases aligning to TRBD2. The V segment lost 4 bases and the J segment 4 bases; nucleotides outside the gene matches: 8. The CDR3 is 15 amino acids. The germline V gene encodes CDR1 MDHEN and CDR2 SYDVKM. CDR3 nucleotide sequence: TGTGCCAGCAGTTGGTTGGCGGGAGGGCCATACGAGCAGTACTTC. Its protein product is CASSWLAGGPYEQYF.